This TCR beta chain is from a study of blood T cell repertoires in COVID-19. Study details: Material from acute and convalescent COVID-19 was sourced from the United States, Italy and Spain. From T cells, B-cell-depleted T cells, or PBMCs came the material, which was cDNA or gDNA.

Original analysis: Reference gene primer amplification in the assay estimated nucleated cell counts. The repertoire was sequenced with immunoSEQ multiplex PCR; TCRdb's copy has only in-frame clones and lacks some. The DNA gave D and trimming, while V, J and clone size come from that table. This table holds more than 25,000 clones, 89% found once. Germline V gene lookup returns CDR1 SGHNT and CDR2 YYREEE (reference sequence). V shed 4 bases and J 6 bases; nucleotides not matched to a gene: 9. The CDR3 runs to 16 residues. Sequenced: peripheral blood. This TCR derives from a woman between 35 and 50 years old with active or convalescent COVID-19. The rearrangement joins TRBV5-4 to TRBJ1-6; 8 bases align to TRBD1. The CDR3 is CASSRDPGQVNSPLHF. Here the CDR3 DNA reads TGTGCCAGCAGCCGGGATCCGGGACAGGTTAATTCACCCCTCCACTTT.